The 10 T cell receptor beta chains in this list originate from one sample, sequenced in a study of blood T cell repertoires in COVID-19. Libraries were prepared by immunoSEQ multiplex PCR; TCRdb keeps only in-frame clonotypes and omits some of them. The repertoire consists of approximately 300,000 clones, with 65% to 90% occurring once and the leading ten covering 4% to 5%. The specimen sequenced was PBMCs or T cells enriched from blood (not recorded which). These receptors were taken from a man aged 25-45 years who had recovered from COVID-19.

The chain uses TRBV30 and TRBJ1-2, with 7 nucleotides matching TRBD1. Germline V gene sequence: CDR1 GTSNPN, CDR2 SVGIG (reference sequence). With V trimmed by 0 bases and J by 2 bases, 9 bases remained unmatched. The CDR3 runs 16 residues. The CDR3 reads CAWSVNRGTSNYGYTF. The DNA for the CDR3 is TGTGCCTGGAGTGTAAACAGGGGCACCTCAAACTATGGCTACACCTTC.

The V call is TRBV5-4, the J call TRBJ1-3; D unresolved. This CDR3 comprises 14 residues. The V gene lost 4 bases and the J gene lost 4 bases, with 12 bases spanning the gap. Germline V gives CDR1 SGHNT, CDR2 YYREEE (reference sequence). As DNA, the CDR3 is TGTGCCAGCAGCCCGAGGGAATCGGGAAACACCATATATTTT. Its translation is CASSPRESGNTIYF.

The J gene is TRBJ2-3, the V gene TRBV2, with TRBD2 matching over 11 bases. The J segment lost 3 bases and the V segment lost 4 bases, leaving 6 bases of the junction unmatched. CDR1 is SNHLY and CDR2 is FYNNEI in the germline V gene. The CDR3 spans 16 residues. The CDR3 sequence is CASSGLAGLLTDTQYF. CDR3 in DNA: TGTGCCAGCAGTGGACTAGCGGGACTCTTGACAGATACGCAGTATTTT.

This chain connects TRBV9 to TRBJ1-2; tentative D call: TRBD1 (6 bases). The CDR3 has 16 residues. CDR1 is SGDLS, CDR2 YYNGEE, per germline. Deletions cut 4 bases from V and 7 bases from J, with 23 bases between. The CDR3 bases are TGTGCCAGCAGCTCACGCCTGACAGGACGCAGGAGTGGCTACACCTTC. This encodes CASSSRLTGRRSGYTF. The variable domain in full, with the rest retrieved from reference TRBV9 and TRBJ1-2, is DSGVTQTPKHLITATGQRVTLRCSPRSGDLSVYWYQQSLDQGLQFLIQYYNGEERAKGNILERFSAQQFPDLHSELNLSSLELGDSALYFCASSSRLTGRRSGYTFGSGTRLTVV.

This clone was detected only once. The CDR3 DNA is TGTGCCAGTAGTAAGGTTTTGGGACAGGGGGCCAGGGAGACCCAGTACTTC. It yields the protein CASSKVLGQGARETQYF. The gene calls are TRBV19 and TRBJ2-5; 12 bases fit TRBD1. V was clipped by 4 bases and J by 5 bases; unmatched bases: 11. Germline CDR1 and CDR2: LNHDA and SQIVND (reference sequence). The length of the CDR3 is 17 residues.

The chain links TRBV5-1 to TRBJ1-4, with D uncertain. The CDR3 extends over 14 amino acids. Germline CDR1 is SGHRS and CDR2 is YFSETQ. V was shortened by 4 bases and J by 8 bases, with 15 bases between the two germline ends. CDR3 region: CASSPWEEREKLFF. DNA for the CDR3: TGCGCCAGCAGCCCCTGGGAGGAGAGGGAAAAACTGTTTTTT.

This chain connects TRBV6-6 to TRBJ2-7; 11 bases are a match to TRBD2. Germline CDR1 MNHNY, CDR2 SVGAGI (reference sequence). The CDR3 consists of 16 residues. With V trimmed by 0 bases and J by 4 bases, 5 bases remained unmatched. The CDR3 sequence is CASSYSPSGRSYEQYF. CDR3 nucleotide sequence: TGTGCCAGCAGTTACTCACCTAGCGGGAGGAGTTACGAGCAGTACTTC.

The chain couples TRBV11-2 to TRBJ1-2; tentatively, D is TRBD1 (5 bases). CDR1 SGHAT and CDR2 FQNNGV come from the germline V gene. The ends were cut back, 1 base at V and 2 bases at J, with 11 bases in the middle. The length of the CDR3 is 15 residues. The CDR3, as DNA: TGTGCCAGCAGCTTAGGGTACGGACAAAACTATGGCTACACCTTC. Translated, it gives CASSLGYGQNYGYTF. Filled out from reference TRBV11-2 and TRBJ1-2, the complete variable domain reads EAGVAQSPRYKIIEKRQSVAFWCNPISGHATLYWYQQILGQGPKLLIQFQNNGVVDDSQLPKDRFSAERLKGVDSTLKIQPAKLEDSAVYLCASSLGYGQNYGYTFGSGTRLTVV.

The chain couples TRBV3-1 (or the pseudogene TRBV3-2) to TRBJ2-7; 9 bases are a match to TRBD1. Germline assignment: CDR1 LGHDT and CDR2 YNNKEL (reference sequence). This CDR3 contains 15 residues. With 2 bases clipped from V and 6 bases from J, the junction kept 8 bases outside the gene matches. The CDR3 is CASSQPGTGSSEQYF. CDR3 nucleotide sequence: TGTGCCAGCAGCCAACCCGGGACAGGGTCATCCGAGCAGTACTTC.

The chain uses TRBV24-1 and TRBJ2-2; D may be TRBD2 (6 bases). Germline V gene lookup returns CDR1 KGHDR and CDR2 SFDVKD. The V end lost 12 bases, the J end lost 3 bases, and 22 bases lay between the germline ends. The CDR3 consists of 16 residues. The CDR3, as DNA: TGTGCCCCCCCTCCTGCGGGACTGAAACACACCGGGGAGCTGTTTTTT. Translation: CAPPPAGLKHTGELFF.